Listed here are 28 T cell receptor beta chains from one sample, sequenced in a study of chemoradiotherapy in HPV16-positive cancers. Clones were read by immunoSEQ multiplex PCR, and TCRdb kept only the in-frame ones, dropping some. Counted here are around 6,500 clones, 81% occurring once; the ten biggest clones make up approximately 7%. The specimen was tumor tissue, collected from a patient who underwent chemoradiotherapy. All receptors come from a human donor with HPV-associated anogenital cancer.

This sequence joins TRBV6-6 and TRBJ1-2; D perhaps matches TRBD1 (6 bases). V was shortened by 6 bases and J by 7 bases, with 12 bases between the two germline ends. In germline, CDR1 is MNHNY, CDR2 SVGAGI (reference sequence). The CDR3 is 12 amino acids. CDR3 protein: CASRGGTFGYTF. In DNA, the CDR3 is TGTGCCAGCAGGGGCGGGACATTTGGCTACACCTTC.

The chain joins TRBV30 to TRBJ1-1; TRBD1 matches at 9 bases. Germline lookup yields CDR1 GTSNPN and CDR2 SVGIG (reference sequence). There are 13 residues in the CDR3. Trimming took 3 bases from V and 3 from J; bases not matched to a gene: 2. The CDR3 sequence: CAWRTGGDTEAFF. In nucleotides, the CDR3 is TGTGCCTGGAGGACAGGGGGGGACACTGAAGCTTTCTTT.

The table lists this clone with a count of one. Here the CDR3 reads CASSEQDISTVLINEQFF. The CDR3 nucleotides are TGTGCCAGCAGTGAACAGGACATCTCGACGGTTCTGATCAATGAGCAGTTCTTC. The rearrangement uses TRBV2 and TRBJ2-1, with D possibly being TRBD1 (5 bases). Between the trimmed V and J ends, which lost 2 bases and 6 bases, there was a span of 23 bases. The CDR3 contains 18 residues. Germline V CDR1 and CDR2: SNHLY, FYNNEI. The full variable domain, in which reference TRBV2 and TRBJ2-1 provide the parts outside the CDR3, is EPEVTQTPSHQVTQMGQEVILRCVPISNHLYFYWYRQILGQKVEFLVSFYNNEISEKSEIFDDQFSVERPDGSNFTLKIRSTKLEDSAMYFCASSEQDISTVLINEQFFGPGTRLTVL.

The rearrangement links TRBV7-8 to TRBJ2-2; tentatively, D is TRBD1 (6 bases). The CDR3 sequence is 15 residues long. From germline, CDR1 is SGHVS and CDR2 FQNEAQ. V was shortened by 4 bases and J by 3 bases, with 12 bases between the two germline ends. The CDR3 spells CASSYRSGDTGELFF. CDR3 sequence (DNA): TGTGCCAGCAGCTACCGATCAGGGGACACCGGGGAGCTGTTTTTT.

The chain links TRBV7-8 to TRBJ2-5, with D unresolved. Deletions cut 1 base from V and 1 base from J, with 16 bases between. Germline V gene data show CDR1 as SGHVS and CDR2 as FQNEAQ. The CDR3 spans 17 residues. The CDR3 region has the DNA TGTGCCAGCAGCTTAGAGCCAACGGGCTGGCTCCAAGAGACCCAGTACTTC. It translates to CASSLEPTGWLQETQYF.

V usage is TRBV29-1 and J usage is TRBJ2-1; D might be TRBD1 (5 bases). The germline V and J ends were trimmed by 6 bases and 9 bases, with 18 bases remaining between them. The CDR3 has 13 amino acids. Germline CDR1 reads SQVTM; CDR2 reads ANQGSEA. CDR3 sequence (DNA): TGCAGCGTGACTCCCTCGACAGTCCGTGAGCAGTTCTTC. Encoded protein: CSVTPSTVREQFF.

The chain links TRBV27 to TRBJ2-1, with D hard to call. Looked up from germline, CDR1 is MNHEY and CDR2 is SMNVEV (reference sequence). V was pared by 5 bases and J by 9 bases, with 20 bases between. This CDR3 has 15 amino acids. The CDR3 reads CASSPPPRPSGEQFF. The CDR3 bases are TGTGCCAGCAGTCCTCCTCCTAGGCCCTCGGGTGAGCAGTTCTTC.

The rearrangement links TRBV5-1 to TRBJ2-7; unclear D gene. Between the trimmed V and J ends, which lost 2 bases and 7 bases, there was a span of 10 bases. Germline values: CDR1 SGHRS, CDR2 YFSETQ. The CDR3 totals 12 residues. The CDR3 DNA is TGCGCCAGCAGCTTAGCCAGTGGGGAGCAGTACTTC. Translating gives CASSLASGEQYF.

J is TRBJ2-5 and V is TRBV5-4; D is possibly TRBD1 (6 bases). V lost 4 bases, J lost 1 base, and 11 bases lay in between. CDR3 size: 14 residues. Per the germline V gene, CDR1 is SGHNT and CDR2 is YYREEE (reference sequence). The CDR3 is CASSTGQVQETQYF. For the CDR3, the DNA is TGTGCCAGCAGCACGGGACAAGTCCAAGAGACCCAGTACTTC.

This chain connects TRBV2 to TRBJ1-5; TRBD1 matches 9 bases. CDR1 and CDR2 from the germline V gene are SNHLY and FYNNEI. Losses at the gene ends were 4 bases for V and 4 bases for J; bases not matched to a gene: 5. The CDR3 is made up of 15 amino acids. The CDR3 nucleotides are TGTGCCAGCAGTGTCTGGACAGGGGCAAATCAGCCCCAGCATTTT. Translation gives CASSVWTGANQPQHF.

The gene calls are TRBV29-1 and TRBJ1-1, with TRBD1 matching 7 bases. The CDR3 runs to 13 residues. Germline lookup yields CDR1 SQVTM and CDR2 ANQGSEA. V trimming: 0 bases; J trimming: 6 bases; junction bases outside the gene matches: 4. CDR3 amino acids: CSVEERQGAEAFF. CDR3 bases: TGCAGCGTTGAAGAAAGACAGGGTGCTGAAGCTTTCTTT.

The chain combines TRBV30 with TRBJ1-5; 7 bases fit TRBD1. Germline trimming cut 0 bases from V and 5 bases from J; bases unmatched to any gene: 1. This CDR3 has 13 amino acids. Germline V gives CDR1 GTSNPN, CDR2 SVGIG (reference sequence). The CDR3 nucleotides read TGTGCCTGGAGTGTACAGGGGCATCAGCCCCAGCATTTT. Translation: CAWSVQGHQPQHF.

The genes are TRBV19 and TRBJ2-3; possibly TRBD2 for D (6 bases). Germline assignment: CDR1 LNHDA and CDR2 SQIVND (reference sequence). Trimming took off 3 bases at V and 2 bases at J, with 12 bases between the two ends. The CDR3 has 15 amino acids. The DNA for the CDR3 is TGTGCCAGTAGTATCCCAGGCGGGATCACAGATACGCAGTATTTT. The encoded protein is CASSIPGGITDTQYF.

J is TRBJ2-3 and V is TRBV5-6; weak D call: TRBD2 (5 bases). The length of the CDR3 is 15 residues. Trimming took off 0 bases at V and 1 base at J, with 9 bases between the two ends. Germline values: CDR1 SGHDT, CDR2 YYEEEE. The CDR3 sequence: CASSLGSGGTDTQYF. CDR3 nucleotides: TGTGCCAGCAGCTTGGGCTCCGGGGGCACAGATACGCAGTATTTT.

The chain carries TRBV9 and TRBJ1-2; D not resolved. CDR1 and CDR2 (germline): SGDLS, YYNGEE. Trimming shortened V by 0 bases and J by 8 bases, and 17 bases separated the two germline ends. This CDR3 region has 15 residues. CDR3 DNA: TGTGCCAGCAGCGTAGGCCCGGCGGTCCCGGAGGGCTACACCTTC. It translates to CASSVGPAVPEGYTF.

V and J are TRBV25-1 and TRBJ1-1, with 8 bases lining up with TRBD1. V lost 3 bases, J lost 4 bases, and 1 base stayed unmatched. Germline CDR1 and CDR2: MGHDK and SYGVNS. The CDR3 spans 13 residues. The CDR3 is CASSDRGLTEAFF. The CDR3 DNA follows: TGTGCCAGCAGTGACAGGGGGCTCACTGAAGCTTTCTTT.

The rearrangement uses TRBV2 and TRBJ2-3; tentatively, D is TRBD2 (5 bases). Germline assignment: CDR1 SNHLY and CDR2 FYNNEI. The ends were cut back, 8 bases at V and 2 bases at J, with 11 bases in the middle. CDR3 length: 13 amino acids. The DNA for the CDR3 is TGTGCCAGCGGTATACGGGACACAGATACGCAGTATTTT. Residues: CASGIRDTDTQYF.

The rearrangement joins TRBV9 to TRBJ2-7; D uncertain. There are 14 residues in the CDR3. The germline V and J ends were trimmed by 4 bases and 6 bases, with 17 bases remaining between them. In germline, CDR1 is SGDLS, CDR2 YYNGEE. CDR3 nucleotide sequence: TGTGCCAGCAGCCCGAGAGTTTTGACGGGCGAGCAGTACTTC. This gives the protein CASSPRVLTGEQYF.

The genes are TRBV28 and TRBJ1-2, with TRBD1 as a possible D gene (6 bases). V was trimmed by 7 bases and J by 8 bases, leaving 23 bases between them. From germline, CDR1 is MDHEN and CDR2 SYDVKM. This CDR3 comprises 15 residues. CDR3 nucleotides: TGTGCCAGCACAGGGCCCCAAACGGGGGCGGGGGGCTACACCTTC. Translation gives CASTGPQTGAGGYTF.

The CDR3 DNA reads as TGCGCCAGCAGCCCACAAGCGGGAGGGCCATCCGAGCAGTACTTC. Translating it yields CASSPQAGGPSEQYF. The rearrangement links TRBV5-1 to TRBJ2-7; 10 bases are shared with TRBD2. With V trimmed by 4 bases and J by 6 bases, 10 bases remained unmatched. Germline values: CDR1 SGHRS, CDR2 YFSETQ. The CDR3 is 15 residues long.

The CDR3 coding sequence is TGCGCCAGCAGCCAAGATCCGGGCGACAGTGCCTACGAGCAGTACTTC. It is translated as CASSQDPGDSAYEQYF. The rearrangement uses TRBV4-3 and TRBJ2-7; a possible D gene is TRBD1 (5 bases). The germline CDR1 and CDR2 sequences are LGHNA and YSLEER. The CDR3 covers 16 residues. V lost 0 bases and J 2 bases, leaving 14 bases between the germline ends.

V and J are TRBV11-2 and TRBJ2-1; D remains unclear. The germline CDR1 and CDR2 sequences are SGHAT and FQNNGV. The CDR3 sequence is 12 residues long. Trimming removed 3 bases from V and 5 bases from J, with 5 bases in between. As DNA, the CDR3 is TGTGCCAGCAGCTTCTCGAACAATGAGCAGTTCTTC. It codes for CASSFSNNEQFF.

This clone occurred a few times. The chain couples TRBV5-5 to TRBJ1-1; TRBD1 is a possible D gene (5 bases). Germline V gives CDR1 SGHKS, CDR2 YYEKEE (reference sequence). The CDR3 covers 15 residues. Trimming left V 4 bases short and J 1 base short, with 14 bases between. Written as DNA, the CDR3 is TGTGCCAGCAGCACGGGGCCAGGTCGGAACACTGAAGCTTTCTTT. It translates to CASSTGPGRNTEAFF.

The genes are TRBV6-1 and TRBJ1-3; 9 nucleotides line up with TRBD1. Germline V gene lookup returns CDR1 MNHNS and CDR2 SASEGT. This CDR3 is built from 14 residues. With 9 bases clipped from V and 5 bases from J, the junction kept 8 bases outside the gene matches. The CDR3 loop reads CASSQGAMRNTIYF. The CDR3 DNA reads as TGTGCCAGTTCACAGGGGGCTATGCGAAACACCATATATTTT.

The J gene is TRBJ2-2, the V gene TRBV15; 8 bases fit TRBD1. With V trimmed by 5 bases and J by 8 bases, 1 base remained unmatched. This CDR3 comprises 12 residues. The germline CDR1 and CDR2 sequences are LNHNV and YYDKDF (reference sequence). The CDR3 here is CATSQGAGELFF. In nucleotides, the CDR3 is TGTGCCACCAGCCAGGGGGCGGGGGAGCTGTTTTTT.

This clone was found a few times. This chain joins TRBV29-1 and TRBJ1-1, with 10 positions matching TRBD1. Germline CDR1 reads SQVTM; CDR2 reads ANQGSEA. V was clipped by 7 bases and J by 5 bases; unmatched bases: 10. The CDR3 contains 14 residues. The CDR3 here is CSGRQGALRTEAFF. CDR3 sequence (DNA): TGCAGCGGGAGACAGGGGGCGCTCAGGACTGAAGCTTTCTTT. Drawing the rest from reference TRBV29-1 and TRBJ1-1, the complete variable domain is SAVISQKPSRDICQRGTSLTIQCQVDSQVTMMFWYRQQPGQSLTLIATANQGSEATYESGFVIDKFPISRPNLTFSTLTVSNMSPEDSSIYLCSGRQGALRTEAFFGQGTRLTVV.

This chain uses TRBV19 with TRBJ1-2; tentatively, D is TRBD1 (5 bases). The CDR3 length is 12 residues. Per germline, CDR1 LNHDA and CDR2 SQIVND (reference sequence). V dropped 4 bases and J dropped 8 bases, with 11 bases sitting between them. The CDR3 region has the DNA TGTGCCAGTAGTACCAGGGTTGGAGGCTACACCTTC. Residues: CASSTRVGGYTF.

DNA for the CDR3: TGTGCCTGGAGTGTAAACCTAGGCTATGGCTACACCTTC. It specifies CAWSVNLGYGYTF. The V call is TRBV30, the J call TRBJ1-2, with no clear D. Germline V gene data show CDR1 as GTSNPN and CDR2 as SVGIG (reference sequence). The CDR3 loop spans 13 amino acids. Trimming removed 0 bases from V and 4 bases from J, with 9 bases in between.